Ten or more counts support the clone carrying this T cell receptor (beta chain). Its cognate antigen is unknown. Construction of TCR beta libraries was performed using quantitative 5'-RACE with molecular barcodes. MiXCR, run by TCRdb on the 5' RACE reads, gives a single entry per CDR3 protein. In the table there are tens of thousands of distinct CDR3 sequences, approximately 10% of which are singletons. The source of the sample is a study of CD8 T cells in ankylosing spondylitis. Findings of the study overall: From matched ankylosing spondylitis synovial fluid, disease-linked clones were reportedly recovered at significantly enriched levels. Seemingly characteristic of ankylosing spondylitis blood was a TCR beta motif consisting of 7 or 8 highly homologous variants. Disease-associated clonotypes exhibited CD8+ identity and were relatively infrequent in peripheral blood.

CDR3 length: 12 amino acids. This receptor was identified in a male donor with ankylosing spondylitis or in good health (not recorded which). The chain couples TRBV21-1 to TRBJ2-2. TRBV21-1 is shown as a pseudogene. The sequenced material came from blood, either unsorted or a sorted T cell fraction (not recorded which). The CDR3 protein is CASLTVTGELFF. The CDR3 DNA is TGTGCCAGCCTTACAGTTACCGGGGAGCTGTTTTTT.